The 10 T cell receptor beta chains below were found in one sample sequenced in a study of shared clonotypes between healthy human individuals. Generated by immunoSEQ multiplex PCR, the TCRdb table keeps only in-frame clones and is missing some. Seen here are roughly 850,000 clones, just over 95% observed once, and the top ten hold about 0.25%. Naive CD8 cells lacked CD45RO and underwent positive selection for CCR7, leaving out terminally differentiated effector memory CD45RA+ cells. The sample consisted of naive CD8+ T cells sorted from blood. Every receptor here comes from a young man in good health.

V is TRBV7-9 and J is TRBJ2-7; D unclear. The length of the CDR3 is 11 residues. Germline V lookup: CDR1 SEHNR, CDR2 FQNEAQ (reference sequence). The V gene lost 5 bases and the J gene lost 2 bases, with 4 bases spanning the gap. CDR3 nucleotide sequence: TGTGCCAGCAGCACCCCCTACGAGCAGTACTTC. It is translated as CASSTPYEQYF.

V usage is TRBV30 and J usage is TRBJ1-5; D uncertain. Germline V CDR1 and CDR2: GTSNPN, SVGIG (reference sequence). The CDR3 consists of 13 residues. Trimming took off 0 bases at V and 7 bases at J, with 10 bases between the two ends. The CDR3 bases are TGTGCCTGGAGTGTATCCCTAGACCAGCCCCAGCATTTT. It yields the protein CAWSVSLDQPQHF.

The V gene is TRBV10-1, the J gene TRBJ2-5; 11 bases map to TRBD2. J lost 4 bases, V lost 3 bases, and 10 bases had no gene match. CDR3 size: 17 residues. Germline CDR1 is WNHNN and CDR2 is SYGVQD (reference sequence). CDR3 in DNA: TGCGCCAGCAGTGAACTAGCGGGAGAGGGCCCATCAGAGACCCAGTACTTC. It encodes CASSELAGEGPSETQYF.

This clone has only one observation. The chain employs TRBV5-1 and TRBJ2-1; D gene unclear. Per germline, CDR1 SGHRS and CDR2 YFSETQ. The CDR3 length is 12 residues. Trimming took off 1 base at V and 8 bases at J, with 7 bases between the two ends. CDR3 loop: CASSLTGHEQFF. CDR3 sequence (DNA): TGCGCCAGCAGCTTGACCGGGCATGAGCAGTTCTTC.

The chain links TRBV27 to TRBJ2-5; D unresolved. The CDR3 runs to 13 residues. Trimming took off 2 bases at V and 2 bases at J, with 6 bases between the two ends. Germline V gives CDR1 MNHEY, CDR2 SMNVEV (reference sequence). The CDR3 here is CASSLTRQETQYF. The DNA for the CDR3 is TGTGCCAGCAGTTTAACCAGGCAAGAGACCCAGTACTTC.

The chain recombines TRBV5-5 with TRBJ1-2; TRBD1 is a possible D gene (5 bases). The CDR3 sequence is 15 residues long. V was cut by 4 bases and J by 4 bases, with 17 bases left in between. Per the germline V gene, CDR1 is SGHKS and CDR2 is YYEKEE (reference sequence). CDR3 sequence reads: CASSPAGWGGYGYTF. The DNA of the CDR3 is TGTGCCAGCAGCCCGGCCGGGTGGGGCGGCTATGGCTACACCTTC. Using reference TRBV5-5 and TRBJ1-2 for the parts outside the CDR3, the full variable domain is DAGVTQSPTHLIKTRGQQVTLRCSPISGHKSVSWYQQVLGQGPQFIFQYYEKEERGRGNFPDRFSARQFPNYSSELNVNALLLGDSALYLCASSPAGWGGYGYTFGSGTRLTVV.

V and J are TRBV4-3 and TRBJ1-1, with D possibly matching TRBD1 (6 bases). The germline V gene encodes CDR1 LGHNA and CDR2 YSLEER. V lost 0 bases and J 1 base, leaving 9 bases between the germline ends. The CDR3 covers 15 residues. Here the CDR3 reads CASSQEWTENTEAFF. In DNA, the CDR3 is TGCGCCAGCAGCCAAGAGTGGACAGAGAACACTGAAGCTTTCTTT.

This chain uses TRBV5-6 with TRBJ1-5; 8 bases align to TRBD1. Germline assignment: CDR1 SGHDT and CDR2 YYEEEE. The CDR3 sequence is 15 residues long. After removal of 5 bases from V and 5 bases from J, the junction contained 9 bases not matched to a gene. The chain's CDR3 is CASSWGSQGDQPQHF. In DNA, the CDR3 is TGTGCCAGCAGTTGGGGATCACAGGGGGATCAGCCCCAGCATTTT.

The rearrangement uses TRBV2 and TRBJ1-2; D is unclear. This CDR3 has 13 amino acids. V was cut by 10 bases and J by 0 bases, with 12 bases left in between. Germline loops: CDR1 SNHLY, CDR2 FYNNEI. The CDR3 DNA reads TGTGCCATCCCCACACCGGCTAACTATGGCTACACCTTC. Protein: CAIPTPANYGYTF.

This sequence joins TRBV4-3 and TRBJ1-1, with TRBD1 matching 7 bases. This CDR3 comprises 14 residues. The germline V gene encodes CDR1 LGHNA and CDR2 YSLEER. The trim removed 1 base at V and 2 bases at J, leaving 1 base unmatched. The CDR3 nucleotides read TGCGCCAGCAGCCAAGGACAGGGTAACACTGAAGCTTTCTTT. Amino acid sequence: CASSQGQGNTEAFF.